One sample yielded the 20 T cell receptor beta chains listed below, sequenced in a study of blood T cell repertoires in COVID-19. TCRdb keeps only in-frame clones here, not all; method: immunoSEQ multiplex PCR. Among about 180,000 clones listed, approximately 81% were seen once. The sample taken for sequencing was PBMCs or T cells enriched from blood (not recorded which). These TCRs come from a man in his 60s who had recovered from COVID-19.

J is TRBJ2-7 and V is TRBV9; 10 bases agree with TRBD1. CDR3 length equals 16 residues. Germline CDR1 and CDR2: SGDLS and YYNGEE. V gave up 0 bases and J gave up 1 base; unmatched junction bases: 4. This CDR3 is CASSVGDRGSSYEQYF. CDR3 bases: TGTGCCAGCAGCGTAGGGGACAGGGGATCTTCCTACGAGCAGTACTTC.

This clone was observed a handful of times. The V call is TRBV27, the J call TRBJ2-7; D possibly corresponds to TRBD1 (5 bases). The germline gives CDR1 MNHEY, CDR2 SMNVEV (reference sequence). CDR3 length: 12 amino acids. Written as DNA, the CDR3 is TGTGCTGTGTTTGGGGCGGACGACGAGCAGTACTTC. Protein product: CAVFGADDEQYF.

The chain combines TRBV3-1 (or the pseudogene TRBV3-2) with TRBJ2-5; no reliable D call. The V end was cut by 4 bases, the J end by 4 bases, with 10 bases between. The CDR3 totals 13 residues. Germline V gene sequence: CDR1 LGHDT, CDR2 YNNKEL (reference sequence). The CDR3 region has the DNA TGTGCCAGCAGCCGAAGACTGCTAGAGACCCAGTACTTC. Translation gives CASSRRLLETQYF.

This clone was counted once. The rearrangement joins TRBV12-3 or TRBV12-4 to TRBJ2-7; D is perhaps TRBD1 (5 bases). The CDR3 has 13 residues. The V end was cut by 3 bases, the J end by 4 bases, with 10 bases between. For the CDR3, the DNA is TGTGCCAGCAGTTTCCAGGGATTATACGAGCAGTACTTC. It is translated as CASSFQGLYEQYF.

J is TRBJ2-1 and V is TRBV5-1; D is possibly TRBD1 (6 bases). The germline V and J ends were trimmed by 4 bases and 4 bases, with 15 bases remaining between them. The germline V gene has CDR1 SGHRS and CDR2 YFSETQ. This CDR3 region has 15 residues. CDR3 in DNA: TGCGCCAGCAGCCCAGCCAGGGGCGGATACAATGAGCAGTTCTTC. Its translation: CASSPARGGYNEQFF.

This clone occurred once. The CDR3 reads CATRTSGGAGVTDTQYF. CDR3 in DNA: TGTGCCACGAGGACTAGCGGGGGGGCCGGGGTAACAGATACGCAGTATTTT. This chain joins TRBV10-3 and TRBJ2-3, with 15 bases matching TRBD2. The CDR3 has 17 residues. Germline V gene sequence: CDR1 ENHRY, CDR2 SYGVKD. J gave up 3 bases and V 10 bases, and 11 bases lay outside the gene matches.

This clone appeared a single time. The chain combines TRBV3-1 (or the pseudogene TRBV3-2) with TRBJ2-7; 8 bases align to TRBD2. Looked up from germline, CDR1 is LGHDT and CDR2 is YNNKEL (reference sequence). The CDR3 totals 17 residues. V shed 0 bases, J shed 2 bases, and the junction held 9 bases outside the gene matches. DNA of the CDR3: TGTGCCAGCAGCCAAGATGCGGGGGGAGGGCCGGCCTACGAGCAGTACTTC. It encodes CASSQDAGGGPAYEQYF.

This sequence joins TRBV19 and TRBJ2-1; 13 bases agree with TRBD2. Per germline, CDR1 LNHDA and CDR2 SQIVND (reference sequence). J gave up 10 bases and V 4 bases, and 16 bases lay outside the gene matches. The CDR3 is made up of 18 amino acids. The CDR3 DNA is TGTGCCAGTAGTAGGGGATCACTAGCGGGAGGGCCTCAAGACGAGCAGTTCTTC. It is translated as CASSRGSLAGGPQDEQFF.

The chain carries TRBV2 and TRBJ2-7; 9 bases are a match to TRBD1. Germline trimming cut 5 bases from V and 1 base from J; bases unmatched to any gene: 3. The CDR3 is 14 residues long. CDR1 and CDR2 (germline): SNHLY, FYNNEI. The CDR3: CASSPGQGSYEQYF. The CDR3 DNA follows: TGTGCCAGCAGTCCGGGACAGGGATCCTACGAGCAGTACTTC. The full variable domain, rest sourced from reference TRBV2 and TRBJ2-7, is EPEVTQTPSHQVTQMGQEVILRCVPISNHLYFYWYRQILGQKVEFLVSFYNNEISEKSEIFDDQFSVERPDGSNFTLKIRSTKLEDSAMYFCASSPGQGSYEQYFGPGTRLTVT.

The CDR3 DNA reads TGCGCCAGCAGTGAGTTGATGCGACTAGCGGGAGACAATGAGCAGTTCTTC. Its protein product is CASSELMRLAGDNEQFF. V gene TRBV10-1 combines with J gene TRBJ2-1, with 12 positions matching TRBD2. V dropped 1 base and J dropped 5; count of bases not matched to a gene: 6. Germline values: CDR1 WNHNN, CDR2 SYGVQD (reference sequence). CDR3 length: 17 residues.

The chain recombines TRBV4-1 with TRBJ2-1, with a possible D match to TRBD2 (5 bases). The CDR3 spans 13 residues. The germline V gene has CDR1 MGHRA and CDR2 YSYEKL. Trimming shortened V by 1 base and J by 6 bases, and 7 bases separated the two germline ends. The CDR3 loop is CASSQALANEQFF. The CDR3 DNA sequence: TGCGCCAGCAGCCAAGCTCTAGCCAATGAGCAGTTCTTC.

This clone was observed once. The genes are TRBV2 and TRBJ2-7; TRBD2 agrees at 7 bases. CDR3 size: 15 residues. The trim removed 8 bases at V and 1 base at J, leaving 11 bases unmatched. Germline CDR1 and CDR2: SNHLY and FYNNEI. CDR3 region: CASGGGGGFSYEQYF. Written as DNA, the CDR3 is TGTGCCAGCGGAGGTGGCGGGGGATTTTCCTACGAGCAGTACTTC. The full variable domain, with the rest looked up from reference TRBV2 and TRBJ2-7, is EPEVTQTPSHQVTQMGQEVILRCVPISNHLYFYWYRQILGQKVEFLVSFYNNEISEKSEIFDDQFSVERPDGSNFTLKIRSTKLEDSAMYFCASGGGGGFSYEQYFGPGTRLTVT.

J is TRBJ2-2 and V is TRBV30, with D possibly TRBD1 on 6 matching bases. Germline CDR1 is GTSNPN and CDR2 is SVGIG (reference sequence). The V and J ends lost 5 bases and 1 base respectively, with 11 bases between them. This CDR3 spans 14 amino acids. CDR3 nucleotide sequence: TGTGCCTGGGGATTGGGACAGAACACCGGGGAGCTGTTTTTT. Translated: CAWGLGQNTGELFF.

The chain has TRBV11-1 and TRBJ2-5; tentatively, D is TRBD1 (6 bases). CDR3 length: 14 residues. Germline loops: CDR1 SGHAT, CDR2 FQDESV (reference sequence). The V and J ends lost 4 bases and 1 base respectively, with 10 bases between them. For the CDR3, the DNA is TGTGCCAGCAGCTCGGACAGTGGCCAAGAGACCCAGTACTTC. Its protein product is CASSSDSGQETQYF.

The V gene is TRBV30, the J gene TRBJ2-7; D not resolved. Deletions cut 3 bases from V and 2 bases from J, with 5 bases between. Germline V CDR1 and CDR2: GTSNPN, SVGIG (reference sequence). The CDR3 consists of 11 residues. DNA for the CDR3: TGTGCCTGGAGCCGTCCCTACGAGCAGTACTTC. Translated, it gives CAWSRPYEQYF.

As for this clone: In the same sample, other DNA sequences code for this CDR3. This rearrangement joins TRBV27 to TRBJ2-7; weak D call: TRBD2 (6 bases). V was shortened by 6 bases and J by 0 bases, with 9 bases between the two germline ends. The CDR3 is made up of 13 amino acids. The germline CDR1 and CDR2 sequences are MNHEY and SMNVEV (reference sequence). The CDR3: CASSLSGSYEQYF. As DNA, the CDR3 is TGTGCCAGCAGCCTTAGCGGCTCCTACGAGCAGTACTTC.

The rearrangement uses TRBV27 and TRBJ2-7; D ambiguous. Germline-derived CDR1 and CDR2 are MNHEY and SMNVEV (reference sequence). The CDR3 sequence is 11 residues long. V dropped 3 bases and J dropped 7 bases, with 7 bases sitting between them. The CDR3 loop reads CASSFKREQYF. The DNA of the CDR3 is TGTGCCAGCAGTTTCAAACGGGAGCAGTACTTC.

This chain joins TRBV3-1 (or the pseudogene TRBV3-2) and TRBJ1-6, with D unclear. The V gene's germline CDR1 is LGHDT and CDR2 YNNKEL (reference sequence). The CDR3 spans 15 residues. V lost 2 bases to trimming and J lost 5 bases, with 10 bases between them. CDR3 amino acids: CASSQPIGDNSPLHF. The CDR3 bases are TGTGCCAGCAGCCAACCGATCGGGGATAATTCACCCCTCCACTTT.

The chain couples TRBV11-3 to TRBJ2-3, with D possibly TRBD2 on 6 matching bases. CDR3 length: 14 amino acids. Germline assignment: CDR1 SGHNT and CDR2 YENEEA. V was shortened by 5 bases and J by 0 bases, with 9 bases between the two germline ends. CDR3 DNA: TGTGCCAGCAGCCGACTAGGTAGCACAGATACGCAGTATTTT. It encodes CASSRLGSTDTQYF.

CDR3 protein: CASSESAGAGNNEQFF. CDR3 nucleotide sequence: TGTGCCAGCAGTGAATCTGCGGGGGCCGGGAACAATGAGCAGTTCTTC. The gene calls are TRBV2 and TRBJ2-1, with D possibly TRBD2 on 7 matching bases. This CDR3 has 16 residues. Germline CDR1 reads SNHLY; CDR2 reads FYNNEI. The V and J ends lost 2 bases and 5 bases respectively, with 16 bases between them.